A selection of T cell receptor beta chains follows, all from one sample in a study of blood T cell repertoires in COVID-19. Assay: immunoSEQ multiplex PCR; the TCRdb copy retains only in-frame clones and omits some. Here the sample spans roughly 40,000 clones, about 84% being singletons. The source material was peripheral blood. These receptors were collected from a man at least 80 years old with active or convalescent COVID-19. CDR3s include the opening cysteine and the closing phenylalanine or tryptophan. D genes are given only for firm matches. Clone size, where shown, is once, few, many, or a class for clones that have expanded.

cdr3_aa: CASSQLAGGLIAKNIQYF; cdr3_nt: TGCGCCAGCAGCCAATTAGCGGGAGGACTAATAGCCAAAAACATTCAGTACTTC; clone_size: -; v_call: TRBV4-1; d_call: TRBD2; j_call: TRBJ2-4
cdr3_aa: CASSTDGGEETQYF; cdr3_nt: TGTGCCAGCTCGACCGATGGAGGGGAAGAGACCCAGTACTTC; clone_size: -; v_call: TRBV18; d_call: -; j_call: TRBJ2-5
cdr3_aa: CASSIIAGGRYNEQFF; cdr3_nt: TGTGCCAGTAGTATCATAGCGGGGGGGCGGTACAATGAGCAGTTCTTC; clone_size: -; v_call: TRBV19; d_call: TRBD2; j_call: TRBJ2-1
cdr3_aa: CASSSYPGTLHYEQYF; cdr3_nt: TGTGCCAGCAGCTCCTACCCGGGGACACTGCACTACGAGCAGTACTTC; clone_size: -; v_call: TRBV7-9; d_call: -; j_call: TRBJ2-7
cdr3_aa: CAIRFSGTTDTQYF; cdr3_nt: TGTGCCATCAGATTTAGCGGGACCACAGATACGCAGTATTTT; clone_size: once; v_call: TRBV10-3; d_call: TRBD2; j_call: TRBJ2-3
cdr3_aa: CASARRGGIGYTF; cdr3_nt: TGTGCCAGCGCTCGGCGGGGTGGCATTGGCTACACCTTC; clone_size: -; v_call: TRBV9; d_call: -; j_call: TRBJ1-2
cdr3_aa: CASSQDVIAGVGGQETQYF; cdr3_nt: TGCGCCAGCAGCCAAGACGTAATAGCGGGAGTTGGGGGCCAAGAGACCCAGTACTTC; clone_size: -; v_call: TRBV4-3; d_call: TRBD2; j_call: TRBJ2-5
cdr3_aa: CASSLVAGDTEAFF; cdr3_nt: TGCGCCAGCAGCTTGGTCGCGGGGGATACTGAAGCTTTCTTT; clone_size: -; v_call: TRBV5-1; d_call: -; j_call: TRBJ1-1
cdr3_aa: CASRRQFRTGGTGELFF; cdr3_nt: TGTGCCAGCAGACGACAGTTCCGGACAGGGGGCACCGGGGAGCTGTTTTTT; clone_size: -; v_call: TRBV27; d_call: TRBD1; j_call: TRBJ2-2
cdr3_aa: CASSPEYRNYGYTF; cdr3_nt: TGTGCCAGCAGCCCGGAATACAGAAACTATGGCTACACCTTC; clone_size: -; v_call: TRBV5-6; d_call: -; j_call: TRBJ1-2
cdr3_aa: CASSGQVGSSYNSPLHF; cdr3_nt: TGTGCCAGCAGTGGACAGGTGGGAAGCTCCTATAATTCACCCCTCCACTTT; clone_size: -; v_call: TRBV6-2/TRBV6-3; d_call: TRBD1; j_call: TRBJ1-6
cdr3_aa: CASSYSDGGGYEQYF; cdr3_nt: TGTGCCAGCAGTTACTCAGACGGGGGGGGCTACGAGCAGTACTTC; clone_size: -; v_call: TRBV6-5; d_call: TRBD2; j_call: TRBJ2-7
cdr3_aa: CASSGHTSGSPRETQYF; cdr3_nt: TGTGCCAGCAGCGGACATACTAGCGGGAGCCCCCGAGAGACCCAGTACTTC; clone_size: once; v_call: TRBV3-1/TRBV3-2; d_call: TRBD2; j_call: TRBJ2-5
cdr3_aa: CASSESRGDRSGNTIYF; cdr3_nt: TGCGCCAGCAGTGAGTCGAGGGGAGACAGGTCTGGAAACACCATATATTTT; clone_size: -; v_call: TRBV10-2; d_call: -; j_call: TRBJ1-3
cdr3_aa: CASKGTGRTSEQYF; cdr3_nt: TGTGCCTCCAAAGGGACAGGTAGAACGAGCGAGCAGTACTTC; clone_size: few; v_call: TRBV19; d_call: TRBD1; j_call: TRBJ2-7
cdr3_aa: CASSPTRGHTEAFF; cdr3_nt: TGTGCCAGCAGCCCCACGAGAGGTCACACTGAAGCTTTCTTT; clone_size: -; v_call: TRBV7-8; d_call: -; j_call: TRBJ1-1
cdr3_aa: CASSTGLGGSVDEQYF; cdr3_nt: TGTGCCAGTAGTACTGGGCTTGGCGGGAGTGTCGACGAGCAGTACTTC; clone_size: -; v_call: TRBV19; d_call: TRBD2; j_call: TRBJ2-7
cdr3_aa: CASSQSLSGGNTGELFF; cdr3_nt: TGCGCCAGCAGCCAATCCCTTAGCGGAGGGAACACCGGGGAGCTGTTTTTT; clone_size: -; v_call: TRBV4-3; d_call: -; j_call: TRBJ2-2
cdr3_aa: CAISNLGGNQETQYF; cdr3_nt: TGTGCCATCAGCAACCTGGGGGGGAATCAAGAGACCCAGTACTTC; clone_size: -; v_call: TRBV10-3; d_call: TRBD2; j_call: TRBJ2-5
cdr3_aa: CASRALGPKNIQYF; cdr3_nt: TGCGCCAGCAGGGCACTAGGTCCCAAAAACATTCAGTACTTC; clone_size: -; v_call: TRBV10-2; d_call: -; j_call: TRBJ2-4
cdr3_aa: CASRLSGQGTETQYF; cdr3_nt: TGCGCCAGCAGATTATCGGGCCAGGGGACGGAGACCCAGTACTTC; clone_size: -; v_call: TRBV5-1; d_call: -; j_call: TRBJ2-5
cdr3_aa: CASSQGPRTEAFF; cdr3_nt: TGTGCCAGCAGCCAGGGGCCGAGGACTGAAGCTTTCTTT; clone_size: -; v_call: TRBV7-8; d_call: -; j_call: TRBJ1-1
cdr3_aa: CASSLDRGIVYEQYF; cdr3_nt: TGTGCCAGCAGCCTTGACAGGGGCATCGTCTACGAGCAGTACTTC; clone_size: -; v_call: TRBV2; d_call: TRBD1; j_call: TRBJ2-7
cdr3_aa: CASSTQEAKNIQYF; cdr3_nt: TGTGCCAGTAGTACCCAGGAAGCCAAAAACATTCAGTACTTC; clone_size: -; v_call: TRBV19; d_call: -; j_call: TRBJ2-4
cdr3_aa: CAIGGEGPLPDSNQPQHF; cdr3_nt: TGTGCCATCGGAGGGGAGGGGCCTCTGCCTGATAGCAATCAGCCCCAGCATTTT; clone_size: few; v_call: TRBV24-1; d_call: -; j_call: TRBJ1-5
cdr3_aa: CASSLGQLQETQYF; cdr3_nt: TGTGCCAGCAGTCTCGGACAGCTTCAAGAGACCCAGTACTTC; clone_size: -; v_call: TRBV6-5; d_call: -; j_call: TRBJ2-5
cdr3_aa: CASSSGKLEEKLFF; cdr3_nt: TGTGCCAGTAGTTCGGGAAAGTTGGAGGAAAAACTGTTTTTT; clone_size: once; v_call: TRBV19; d_call: -; j_call: TRBJ1-4